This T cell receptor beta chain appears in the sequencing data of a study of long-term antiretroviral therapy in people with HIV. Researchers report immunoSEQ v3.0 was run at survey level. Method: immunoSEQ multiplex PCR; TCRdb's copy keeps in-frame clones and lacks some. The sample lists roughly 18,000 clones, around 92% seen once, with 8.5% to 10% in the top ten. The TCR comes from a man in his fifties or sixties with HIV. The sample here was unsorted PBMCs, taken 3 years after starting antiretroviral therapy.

The chain's CDR3 is CASSFSRGLAGDYYEQYF. The CDR3 DNA is TGTGCCAGCAGTTTTTCGAGGGGACTAGCGGGGGACTACTACGAGCAGTACTTC. The chain combines TRBV27 with TRBJ2-7; TRBD2 matches at 14 bases. CDR3 length equals 18 residues. The V gene's germline CDR1 is MNHEY and CDR2 SMNVEV (reference sequence). Trimming removed 3 bases from V and 3 bases from J; junction bases left unmatched: 10.